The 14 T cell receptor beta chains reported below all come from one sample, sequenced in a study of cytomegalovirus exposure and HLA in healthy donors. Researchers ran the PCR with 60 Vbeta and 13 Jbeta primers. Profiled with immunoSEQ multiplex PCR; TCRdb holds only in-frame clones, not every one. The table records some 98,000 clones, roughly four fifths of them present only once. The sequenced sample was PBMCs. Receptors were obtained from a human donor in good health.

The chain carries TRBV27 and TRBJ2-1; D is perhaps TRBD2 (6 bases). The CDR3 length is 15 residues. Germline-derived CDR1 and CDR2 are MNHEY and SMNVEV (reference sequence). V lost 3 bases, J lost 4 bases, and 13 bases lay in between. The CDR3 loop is CASSFIGTEYNEQFF. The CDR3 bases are TGTGCCAGCAGTTTTATCGGGACTGAATACAATGAGCAGTTCTTC.

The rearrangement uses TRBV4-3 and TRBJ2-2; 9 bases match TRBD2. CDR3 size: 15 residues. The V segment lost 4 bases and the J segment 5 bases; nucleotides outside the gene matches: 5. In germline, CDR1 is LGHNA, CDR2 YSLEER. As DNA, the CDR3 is TGCGCCAGCAGCCTCGGACTAGCGATAACCGGGGAGCTGTTTTTT. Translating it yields CASSLGLAITGELFF.

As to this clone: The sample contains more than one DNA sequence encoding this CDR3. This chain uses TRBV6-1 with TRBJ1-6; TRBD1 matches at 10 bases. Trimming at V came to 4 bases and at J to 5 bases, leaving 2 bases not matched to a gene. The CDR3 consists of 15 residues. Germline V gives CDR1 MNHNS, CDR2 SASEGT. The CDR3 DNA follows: TGTGCCAGCAGTGCAGGGACAGGGGATAATTCACCCCTCCACTTT. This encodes CASSAGTGDNSPLHF.

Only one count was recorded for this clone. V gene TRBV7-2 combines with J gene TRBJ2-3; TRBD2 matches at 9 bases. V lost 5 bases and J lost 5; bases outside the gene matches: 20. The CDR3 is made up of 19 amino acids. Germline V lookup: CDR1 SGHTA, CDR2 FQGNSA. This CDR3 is CASSRPLLERGAPRDTQYF. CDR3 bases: TGTGCCAGCAGCCGCCCTCTGCTCGAGCGGGGGGCTCCTCGAGATACGCAGTATTTT.

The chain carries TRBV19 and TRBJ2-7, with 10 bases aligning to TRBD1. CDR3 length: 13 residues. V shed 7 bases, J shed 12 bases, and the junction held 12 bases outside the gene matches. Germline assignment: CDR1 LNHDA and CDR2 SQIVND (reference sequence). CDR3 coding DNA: TGTGCCAGTAACCCGACAGGGGGCCCTACCCGGTACTTC. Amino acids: CASNPTGGPTRYF.

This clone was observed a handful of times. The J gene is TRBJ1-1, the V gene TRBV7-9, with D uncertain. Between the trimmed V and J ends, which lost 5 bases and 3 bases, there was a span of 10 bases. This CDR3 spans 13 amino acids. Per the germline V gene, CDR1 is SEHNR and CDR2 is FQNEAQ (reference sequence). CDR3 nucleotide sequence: TGTGCCAGCAGCCCTTCACAGTACACTGAAGCTTTCTTT. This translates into CASSPSQYTEAFF.

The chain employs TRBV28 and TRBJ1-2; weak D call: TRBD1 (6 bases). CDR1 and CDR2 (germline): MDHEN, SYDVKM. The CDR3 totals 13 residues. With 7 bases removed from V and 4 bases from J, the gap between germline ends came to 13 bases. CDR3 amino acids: CASTWGGGYGYTF. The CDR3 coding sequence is TGTGCCAGCACATGGGGGGGCGGCTATGGCTACACCTTC.

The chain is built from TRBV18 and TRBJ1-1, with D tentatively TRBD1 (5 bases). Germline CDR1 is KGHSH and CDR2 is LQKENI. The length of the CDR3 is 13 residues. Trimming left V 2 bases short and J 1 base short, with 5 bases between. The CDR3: CASSPGANTEAFF. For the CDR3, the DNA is TGTGCCAGCTCACCAGGGGCGAACACTGAAGCTTTCTTT. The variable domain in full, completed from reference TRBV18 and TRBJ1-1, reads NAGVMQNPRHLVRRRGQEARLRCSPMKGHSHVYWYRQLPEEGLKFMVYLQKENIIDESGMPKERFSAEFPKEGPSILRIQQVVRGDSAAYFCASSPGANTEAFFGQGTRLTVV.

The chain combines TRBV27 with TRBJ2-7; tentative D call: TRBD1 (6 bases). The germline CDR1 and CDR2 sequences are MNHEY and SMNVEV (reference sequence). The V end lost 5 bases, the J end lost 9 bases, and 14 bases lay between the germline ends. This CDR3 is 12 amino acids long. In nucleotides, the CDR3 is TGTGCCAGCAGTCAACAGGGCCGAGGGCAGTACTTC. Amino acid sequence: CASSQQGRGQYF.

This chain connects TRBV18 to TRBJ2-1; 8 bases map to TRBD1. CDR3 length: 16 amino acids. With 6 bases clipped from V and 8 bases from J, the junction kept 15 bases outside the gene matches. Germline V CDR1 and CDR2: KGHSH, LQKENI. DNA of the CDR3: TGTGCCAGCTCGCCCAGGGGGCTAGCTGGGAAGGATGAGCAGTTCTTC. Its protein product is CASSPRGLAGKDEQFF.

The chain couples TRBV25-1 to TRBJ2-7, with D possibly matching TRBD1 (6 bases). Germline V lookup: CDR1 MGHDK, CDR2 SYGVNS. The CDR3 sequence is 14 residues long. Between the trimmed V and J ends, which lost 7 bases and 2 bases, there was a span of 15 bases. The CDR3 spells CASTRGTSPYEQYF. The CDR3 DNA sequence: TGTGCCAGCACCCGTGGGACATCTCCCTACGAGCAGTACTTC.

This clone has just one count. DNA of the CDR3: TGTGCCAGCAGCTTAAAACCCCCACTAGCGGGGTACTACGAGCAGTACTTC. This codes for CASSLKPPLAGYYEQYF. The chain has TRBV7-2 and TRBJ2-7; 10 positions agree with TRBD2. The CDR3 has 17 residues. J gave up 3 bases and V 2 bases, and 10 bases lay outside the gene matches. Germline V gives CDR1 SGHTA, CDR2 FQGNSA.

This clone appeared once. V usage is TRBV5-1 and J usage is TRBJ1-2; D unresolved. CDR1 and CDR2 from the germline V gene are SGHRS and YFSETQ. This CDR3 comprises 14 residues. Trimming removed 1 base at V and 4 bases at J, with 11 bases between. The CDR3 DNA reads TGCGCCAGCAGCTTGCAGGAAGCGGGCTATGGCTACACCTTC. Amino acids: CASSLQEAGYGYTF.

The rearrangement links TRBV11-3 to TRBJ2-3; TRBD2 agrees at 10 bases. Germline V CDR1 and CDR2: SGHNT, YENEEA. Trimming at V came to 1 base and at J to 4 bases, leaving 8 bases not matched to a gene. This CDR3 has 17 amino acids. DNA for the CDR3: TGTGCCAGCAGCTTAGGCCTAACTAGCGGGGACGCAGATACGCAGTATTTT. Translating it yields CASSLGLTSGDADTQYF. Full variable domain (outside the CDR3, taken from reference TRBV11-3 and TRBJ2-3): EAGVVQSPRYKIIEKKQPVAFWCNPISGHNTLYWYLQNLGQGPELLIRYENEEAVDDSQLPKDRFSAERLKGVDSTLKIQPAELGDSAVYLCASSLGLTSGDADTQYFGPGTRLTVL.